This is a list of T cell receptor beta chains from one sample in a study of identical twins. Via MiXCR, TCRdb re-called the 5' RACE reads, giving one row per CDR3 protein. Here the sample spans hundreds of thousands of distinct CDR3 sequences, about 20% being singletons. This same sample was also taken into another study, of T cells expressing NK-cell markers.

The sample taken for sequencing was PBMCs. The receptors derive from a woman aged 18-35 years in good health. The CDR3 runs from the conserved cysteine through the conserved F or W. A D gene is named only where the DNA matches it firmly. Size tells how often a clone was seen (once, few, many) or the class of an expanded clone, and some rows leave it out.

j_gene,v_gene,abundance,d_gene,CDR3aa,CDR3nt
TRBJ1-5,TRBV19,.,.,CASSIGRSNQPQHF,TGTGCCAGTAGTATCGGCAGGAGCAATCAGCCCCAGCATTTT
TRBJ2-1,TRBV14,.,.,CASSPNSRVPNEQFF,TGTGCCAGCAGCCCTAACAGCAGGGTCCCCAATGAGCAGTTCTTC
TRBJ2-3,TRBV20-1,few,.,CSARDRPGRFTDTQYF,TGCAGTGCTAGAGATCGTCCGGGACGGTTCACAGATACGCAGTATTTT
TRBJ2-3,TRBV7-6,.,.,CASSLEGESPDTQYF,TGTGCCAGCAGCTTAGAGGGGGAGTCCCCAGATACGCAGTATTTT
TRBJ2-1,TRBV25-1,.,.,CASEDWKNNEQFF,TGTGCCAGCGAGGACTGGAAAAACAATGAGCAGTTCTTC
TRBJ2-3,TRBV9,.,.,CASSPVGGMSWDTQYF,TGTGCCAGCAGCCCCGTAGGGGGGATGTCTTGGGATACGCAGTATTTT
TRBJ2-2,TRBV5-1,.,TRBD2,CASSLAGGPNTGELFF,TGCGCCAGCAGCCTAGCGGGGGGGCCGAACACCGGGGAGCTGTTTTTT
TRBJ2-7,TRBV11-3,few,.,CASSFNLVSSYEQYF,TGTGCCAGCAGCTTTAACTTAGTCAGCTCCTACGAGCAGTACTTC
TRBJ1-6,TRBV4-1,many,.,CASSQGIGNSPLHF,TGCGCCAGCAGCCAAGGCATCGGTAATTCACCCCTCCACTTT
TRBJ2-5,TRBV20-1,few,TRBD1,CSAKDDRDQETQYF,TGCAGTGCAAAAGACGACAGGGACCAAGAGACCCAGTACTTC
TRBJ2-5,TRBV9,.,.,CASSATGWTQYF,TGTGCCAGCAGCGCAACGGGGTGGACCCAGTACTTC
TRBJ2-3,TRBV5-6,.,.,CASSSVGGGLNTQYF,TGTGCCAGCAGCTCCGTTGGGGGGGGCCTGAATACGCAGTATTTT
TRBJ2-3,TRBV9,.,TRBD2,CASSVGGGSSDTQYF,TGTGCCAGCAGCGTAGGTGGCGGGAGCTCCGATACGCAGTATTTT
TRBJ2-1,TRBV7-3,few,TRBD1,CASSFRQGGNNEQFF,TGTGCCAGCAGCTTCCGACAGGGTGGGAACAATGAGCAGTTCTTC
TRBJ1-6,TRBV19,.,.,CASSTRGTPLHF,TGTGCCAGTAGTACCAGAGGAACACCCCTCCACTTT
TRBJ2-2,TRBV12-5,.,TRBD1,CASVGTGTNTGELFF,TGCGCTAGTGTCGGGACAGGGACGAACACCGGGGAGCTGTTTTTT
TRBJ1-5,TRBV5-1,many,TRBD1,CASSLEWDSGNNQPQHF,TGCGCCAGCAGCTTGGAATGGGACAGTGGCAACAATCAGCCCCAGCATTTT
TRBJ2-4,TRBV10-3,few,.,CAISDKTPSAKNIQYF,TGTGCCATCAGTGACAAAACGCCTTCGGCCAAAAACATTCAGTACTTC
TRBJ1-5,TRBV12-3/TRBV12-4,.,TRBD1,CASKGQGGQPQHF,TGTGCCAGCAAGGGGCAGGGGGGTCAGCCCCAGCATTTT
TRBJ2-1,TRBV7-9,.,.,CASSFSTRLAEQFF,TGTGCCAGCAGCTTCTCGACTAGGCTTGCTGAGCAGTTCTTC
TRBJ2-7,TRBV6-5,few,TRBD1,CASSYAQGDTYEQYF,TGTGCCAGCAGTTACGCTCAGGGGGATACCTACGAGCAGTACTTC
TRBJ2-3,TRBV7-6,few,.,CASSPRFRGTDTQYF,TGTGCCAGCAGTCCAAGGTTCAGGGGCACAGATACGCAGTATTTT
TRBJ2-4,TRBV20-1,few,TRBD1,CSARWQGDKNIQYF,TGCAGTGCTAGATGGCAGGGGGACAAAAACATTCAGTACTTC
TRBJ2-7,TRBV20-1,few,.,CSARGGGQTYEQYF,TGCAGTGCTAGAGGAGGGGGGCAAACCTACGAGCAGTACTTC
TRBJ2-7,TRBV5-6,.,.,CASSLWGAVPYEQYF,TGTGCCAGCAGCTTGTGGGGGGCCGTTCCCTACGAGCAGTACTTC
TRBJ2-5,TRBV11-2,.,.,CASSLAGSRKYF,TGTGCCAGCAGCTTAGCCGGGTCTAGGAAGTACTTC
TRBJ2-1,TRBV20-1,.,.,CSAWGPANNEQFF,TGCAGTGCATGGGGGCCAGCAAACAATGAGCAGTTCTTC
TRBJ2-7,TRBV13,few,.,CASSSPRGSSDEQYF,TGTGCCAGCAGCTCCCCGCGAGGGAGTTCGGACGAGCAGTACTTC
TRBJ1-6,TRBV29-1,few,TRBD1,CSAGQANSPLHF,TGCAGCGCCGGACAGGCGAATTCACCCCTCCACTTT
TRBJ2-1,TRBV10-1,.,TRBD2,CASSDSGGSGRINNEQFF,TGCGCCAGCAGTGATAGCGGCGGGAGCGGGAGGATAAACAATGAGCAGTTCTTC
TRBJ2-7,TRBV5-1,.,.,CASRISQESSYEQYF,TGCGCCAGCAGAATCTCGCAGGAAAGCTCCTACGAGCAGTACTTC
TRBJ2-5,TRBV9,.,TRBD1,CASSAGDSLGETQYF,TGTGCCAGCAGCGCCGGGGACAGCCTGGGGGAGACCCAGTACTTC
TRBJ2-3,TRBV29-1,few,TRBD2,CSVLGLAGVGGTDTQYF,TGCAGCGTCCTAGGACTAGCGGGAGTCGGGGGCACAGATACGCAGTATTTT